A single sample is the source of the 10 T cell receptor beta chains below, sequenced in a study of CD8 T cells in ankylosing spondylitis (dated by TCRdb to 2017 to 2019). The library was prepared using 5' RACE. Data came from an Illumina HiSeq 2500. TCRdb itself trimmed the public reads at Q25 with fastp, ran MiXCR and retained productive beta chains. Rows are unified per CDR3 protein, each entry keeping the most common DNA and genes. This sample has 35,000 to 45,000 distinct CDR3 sequences in its table, and more than 9.5% of those were observed once. The ten largest clonotypes hold roughly 1.3% of the sample. Sequencing was carried out using blood, either unsorted or a sorted T cell fraction (not recorded which). The source is a male donor with ankylosing spondylitis or in good health (not recorded which).

This clonotype was counted many times. This chain links TRBV6-1 with TRBJ1-5; D call uncertain. CDR1 MNHNS and CDR2 SASEGT come from the germline V gene. Trimming removed 1 base at V and 4 bases at J, with 5 bases between. The CDR3 runs 13 residues. CDR3 sequence: CASSEGTNQPQHF. In nucleotides, the CDR3 is TGTGCCAGCAGTGAAGGGACTAATCAGCCCCAGCATTTT.

This clonotype was counted between two and nine times. This chain links TRBV7-9 with TRBJ2-2; D call uncertain. The CDR3 spans 11 residues. Germline loops: CDR1 SEHNR, CDR2 FQNEAQ (reference sequence). V lost 7 bases to trimming and J lost 6 bases, with 6 bases between them. CDR3 in DNA: TGTGCCAGCACCGTATCCGGGGAGCTGTTTTTT. Translation: CASTVSGELFF. The full variable domain, in which reference TRBV7-9 and TRBJ2-2 provide the parts outside the CDR3, is DTGVSQNPRHKITKRGQNVTFRCDPISEHNRLYWYRQTLGQGPEFLTYFQNEAQLEKSRLLSDRFSAERPKGSFSTLEIQRTEQGDSAMYLCASTVSGELFFGEGSRLTVL.

About this clonotype itself: An end of the junction does not agree with germline; a read error may underlie this. This chain links TRBV23-1 with TRBJ1-3, with TRBD1 matching 9 bases. TRBV23-1 is treated as an ORF (open reading frame) with a function not yet certain. This CDR3 contains 14 residues. DNA for the CDR3: TGTGCCAGCAGCAGGGGACAGGGCGGAAACACCATATATTTT. Translated: CASSRGQGGNTIYF.

V gene TRBV6-5 combines with J gene TRBJ2-7, with no clear D. V dropped 0 bases and J dropped 0 bases, with 9 bases sitting between them. The CDR3 covers 15 residues. CDR1 MNHEY and CDR2 SVGAGI come from the germline V gene. CDR3 bases: TGTGCCAGCAGTTACTCCGGCGGTAGCTCCTACGAGCAGTACTTC. Translation: CASSYSGGSSYEQYF.

This rearrangement joins TRBV2 to TRBJ1-4; no firm D call. The germline V and J ends were trimmed by 5 bases and 4 bases, with 8 bases remaining between them. Germline CDR1 and CDR2: SNHLY and FYNNEI. The CDR3 is made up of 13 amino acids. Here the CDR3 DNA reads TGTGCCAGCAGTTCCGGTCTTAATGAAAAACTGTTTTTT. It translates to CASSSGLNEKLFF.

This clonotype showed up just a few times. With a much larger clone just one base away, this may be a read error. The rearrangement uses TRBV12-3 or TRBV12-4 and TRBJ1-6; D unresolved. This CDR3 is 19 amino acids long. The CDR3 here is CAISLLARGLSNYNSPLHF. In nucleotides, the CDR3 is TGTGCCATCAGTTTACTCGCACGTGGTCTATCAAATTATAATTCACCCCTCCACTTT.

The chain has TRBV11-2 and TRBJ2-2; maybe TRBD2 (6 bases). Per the germline V gene, CDR1 is SGHAT and CDR2 is FQNNGV. V was cut by 8 bases and J by 4 bases, with 20 bases left in between. This CDR3 has 16 residues. The CDR3 region has the DNA TGTGCCAGCGCATTTCCGGGACGGACTATCACCGGGGAGCTGTTTTTT. It codes for CASAFPGRTITGELFF.

The rearrangement uses TRBV2 and TRBJ2-5, with TRBD1 identical over 7 bases. The CDR3 runs 12 residues. CDR1 and CDR2 (germline): SNHLY, FYNNEI. Unmatched junction bases numbered 1, after V lost 5 bases and J lost 4 bases. Here the CDR3 DNA reads TGTGCCAGCAGTTGGGACAGAGAGACCCAGTACTTC. Its translation is CASSWDRETQYF.

This clonotype was detected many times. The chain recombines TRBV5-1 with TRBJ2-3, with TRBD1 matching over 8 bases. J lost 4 bases, V lost 0 bases, and 7 bases had no gene match. Germline CDR1 is SGHRS and CDR2 is YFSETQ. CDR3 length: 16 amino acids. In DNA, the CDR3 is TGCGCCAGCAGCTTGGAGGGACAGGCTTTACCAGATACGCAGTATTTT. Translation: CASSLEGQALPDTQYF.

This chain connects TRBV5-1 to TRBJ2-6; 7 bases fit TRBD1. This CDR3 contains 14 residues. Germline CDR1 SGHRS, CDR2 YFSETQ. V lost 5 bases, J lost 10 bases, and 9 bases stayed unmatched. The CDR3 DNA is TGCGCCAGCAGATCTCCTCAGACAGGGAACGTCCTGACTTTC. Translating it yields CASRSPQTGNVLTF. Full variable domain (rest looked up from reference TRBV5-1 and TRBJ2-6): KAGVTQTPRYLIKTRGQQVTLSCSPISGHRSVSWYQQTPGQGLQFLFEYFSETQRNKGNFPGRFSGRQFSNSRSEMNVSTLELGDSALYLCASRSPQTGNVLTFGAGSRLTVL.